Below are 18 T cell receptor beta chains sequenced from a single sample in a study of blood T cell repertoires in COVID-19. The table came from immunoSEQ multiplex PCR; TCRdb's copy has only in-frame clones and leaves some out. The sample lists hundreds of thousands of clones, around 86% occurring once. The sample taken for sequencing was peripheral blood. These receptors all stem from a woman aged 25 to 45 with active or convalescent COVID-19.

The chain uses TRBV5-1 and TRBJ1-5, with TRBD1 identical over 10 bases. Looked up from germline, CDR1 is SGHRS and CDR2 is YFSETQ. V lost 5 bases to trimming and J lost 3 bases; unmatched junction nucleotides: 2. The CDR3 is 14 residues long. In DNA form, the CDR3 reads TGCGCCAGCAGAGGGACAGGGGACAATCAGCCCCAGCATTTT. The encoded protein is CASRGTGDNQPQHF.

V is TRBV2 and J is TRBJ2-7; 10 bases fit TRBD2. The CDR3 covers 15 residues. With V trimmed by 3 bases and J by 5 bases, 7 bases remained unmatched. Germline CDR1 is SNHLY and CDR2 is FYNNEI. The CDR3 DNA follows: TGTGCCAGCAGTGACGAAGCGGGAGGGCCTAACGAGCAGTACTTC. Its translation: CASSDEAGGPNEQYF.

Only a few counts were recorded for this clone. V usage is TRBV6-1 and J usage is TRBJ1-1; D is uncertain. The length of the CDR3 is 15 residues. The germline V and J ends were trimmed by 1 base and 0 bases, with 9 bases remaining between them. The germline CDR1 and CDR2 sequences are MNHNS and SASEGT. CDR3 loop: CASSEVSLMNTEAFF. CDR3 DNA sequence: TGTGCCAGCAGTGAAGTCTCCCTAATGAACACTGAAGCTTTCTTT.

This chain links TRBV24-1 with TRBJ1-2; the D gene is possibly TRBD1 (5 bases). This CDR3 spans 10 amino acids. Germline CDR1 KGHDR, CDR2 SFDVKD. The CDR3 DNA reads as TGTGCAACGAGCAGGGAAGGCTACACCTTC. This encodes CATSREGYTF.

This clone was observed once. The chain links TRBV18 to TRBJ2-3; D is perhaps TRBD1 (6 bases). V gave up 5 bases and J gave up 4 bases, with 10 bases separating them. This CDR3 contains 13 residues. Germline lookup yields CDR1 KGHSH and CDR2 LQKENI. The CDR3 sequence is CASSNTGPDTQYF. CDR3 nucleotide sequence: TGTGCCAGCTCAAATACAGGGCCAGATACGCAGTATTTT.

The chain uses TRBV20-1 and TRBJ1-4; perhaps TRBD1 as D (5 bases). The CDR3 runs to 14 residues. Per germline, CDR1 DFQATT and CDR2 SNEGSKA (reference sequence). Trimming pared 3 bases from V and 5 bases from J, leaving 13 bases between. CDR3 amino acids: CSASFFPGNEKLFF. CDR3 nucleotide sequence: TGCAGTGCTAGTTTTTTCCCAGGGAATGAAAAACTGTTTTTT.

The chain uses TRBV4-1 and TRBJ2-7; 9 nucleotides line up with TRBD1. The CDR3 is 16 residues long. Trimming took 0 bases from V and 3 from J; bases not matched to a gene: 6. Germline assignment: CDR1 MGHRA and CDR2 YSYEKL. The CDR3 spells CASSQEPGTGNYEQYF. As DNA, the CDR3 is TGCGCCAGCAGCCAAGAGCCCGGGACAGGGAACTACGAGCAGTACTTC.

J is TRBJ1-2 and V is TRBV4-1, with a tentative D call TRBD1 (5 bases). With 5 bases removed from V and 1 base from J, the gap between germline ends came to 8 bases. CDR1 is MGHRA, CDR2 YSYEKL, per germline. This CDR3 is built from 13 residues. The CDR3 loop reads CASSSDNNYGYTF. The CDR3 DNA is TGCGCCAGCAGCTCGGACAATAACTATGGCTACACCTTC.

The rearrangement joins TRBV13 to TRBJ1-2; D might be TRBD1 (6 bases). In germline, CDR1 is PRHDT, CDR2 FYEKMQ (reference sequence). CDR3 length: 13 amino acids. Trimming left V 4 bases short and J 6 bases short, with 12 bases between. The CDR3: CASSSLGGDGYTF. In DNA form, the CDR3 reads TGTGCCAGCAGCTCCCTTGGGGGCGATGGCTACACCTTC.

CDR3 in amino acids: CASRIETGIYEQYF. CDR3 DNA sequence: TGTGCCAGCAGAATAGAGACAGGGATCTACGAGCAGTACTTC. The chain links TRBV2 to TRBJ2-7; 7 nucleotides match TRBD1. Germline V gene data show CDR1 as SNHLY and CDR2 as FYNNEI. V lost 6 bases, J lost 3 bases, and 8 bases stayed unmatched. CDR3 length: 14 residues.

This chain joins TRBV19 and TRBJ2-4, with D possibly being TRBD2 (6 bases). CDR1 and CDR2 (germline): LNHDA, SQIVND (reference sequence). The CDR3 consists of 15 residues. Trimming shortened V by 6 bases and J by 0 bases, and 12 bases separated the two germline ends. CDR3 sequence (DNA): TGTGCCAGTAGCACTAGCTTTCTAGCCAAAAACATTCAGTACTTC. Translated: CASSTSFLAKNIQYF.

The genes are TRBV7-2 and TRBJ1-5, with unresolved D. Deletions cut 3 bases from V and 0 bases from J, with 9 bases between. Germline V gives CDR1 SGHTA, CDR2 FQGNSA. This CDR3 comprises 15 residues. The CDR3 region has the DNA TGTGCCAGCAGCTTTTCGGAGACTAGCAATCAGCCCCAGCATTTT. Translated: CASSFSETSNQPQHF.

The rearrangement joins TRBV20-1 to TRBJ1-3, with D perhaps TRBD1 (6 bases). The CDR3 consists of 15 residues. CDR1 DFQATT and CDR2 SNEGSKA come from the germline V gene (reference sequence). The V and J ends lost 3 bases and 0 bases respectively, with 12 bases between them. CDR3 sequence (DNA): TGCAGTGCTAGTGGGGACACAACCTCTGGAAACACCATATATTTT. Its translation: CSASGDTTSGNTIYF.

The chain employs TRBV5-4 and TRBJ1-6; D not resolved. Germline-derived CDR1 and CDR2 are SGHNT and YYREEE (reference sequence). The CDR3 contains 15 residues. Trimming shortened V by 2 bases and J by 0 bases, and 6 bases separated the two germline ends. Here the CDR3 DNA reads TGTGCCAGCAGCTTTCGTAGCTCCTATAATTCACCCCTCCACTTT. Translating it yields CASSFRSSYNSPLHF.

CDR3 loop: CASSELAGPYEQYF. In DNA, the CDR3 is TGTGCCAGCAGTGAACTAGCGGGACCCTACGAGCAGTACTTC. The V call is TRBV2, the J call TRBJ2-7; TRBD2 aligns across 9 bases. Losses at the gene ends were 2 bases for V and 2 bases for J; bases not matched to a gene: 1. Germline CDR1 reads SNHLY; CDR2 reads FYNNEI. This CDR3 has 14 amino acids.

J is TRBJ2-3 and V is TRBV1; TRBD1, as called in the table, went unchecked against the DNA. TRBV1 is termed a pseudogene. The CDR3 has 13 residues. In DNA form, the CDR3 reads TGCACCAGCAGCTACAGGGACACAGATACGCAGTATTTT. Protein product: CTSSYRDTDTQYF.

The V gene is TRBV13, the J gene TRBJ2-5; 8 bases align to TRBD2. The V gene end was trimmed by 2 bases and the J gene end by 2 bases; junction bases not matched to a gene: 13. Germline CDR1 is PRHDT and CDR2 is FYEKMQ (reference sequence). The CDR3 length is 18 residues. CDR3 DNA sequence: TGTGCCAGCAGCTTACCCTGGGCGGTCGGGAGGGAGCAAGAGACCCAGTACTTC. Protein product: CASSLPWAVGREQETQYF.

This chain links TRBV21-1 with TRBJ1-2; the DNA was not used to check the table's D call, TRBD1. TRBV21-1 is a pseudogene locus. This CDR3 has 17 amino acids. The CDR3, as DNA: TGTGCCAGCAGCGCCATGGACAGGGGGAAATCTAACTATGGCTACACCTTC. Amino acid sequence: CASSAMDRGKSNYGYTF.